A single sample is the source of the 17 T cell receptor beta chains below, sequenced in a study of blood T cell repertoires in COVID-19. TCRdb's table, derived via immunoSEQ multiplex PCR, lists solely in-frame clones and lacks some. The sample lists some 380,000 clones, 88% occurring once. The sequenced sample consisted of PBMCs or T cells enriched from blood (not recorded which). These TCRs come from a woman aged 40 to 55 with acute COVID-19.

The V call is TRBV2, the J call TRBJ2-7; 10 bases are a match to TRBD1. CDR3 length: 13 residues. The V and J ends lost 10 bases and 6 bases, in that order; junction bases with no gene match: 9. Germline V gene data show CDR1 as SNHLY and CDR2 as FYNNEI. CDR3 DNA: TGTGCCAAACAAACCGGGACAGGGGTCGAGCAGTACTTC. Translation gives CAKQTGTGVEQYF.

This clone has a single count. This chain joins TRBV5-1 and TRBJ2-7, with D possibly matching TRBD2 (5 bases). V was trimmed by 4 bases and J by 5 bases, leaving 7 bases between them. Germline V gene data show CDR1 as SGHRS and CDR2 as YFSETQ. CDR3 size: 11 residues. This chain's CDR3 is CASSEGHEQYF. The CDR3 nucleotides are TGCGCCAGCAGCGAGGGTCACGAGCAGTACTTC.

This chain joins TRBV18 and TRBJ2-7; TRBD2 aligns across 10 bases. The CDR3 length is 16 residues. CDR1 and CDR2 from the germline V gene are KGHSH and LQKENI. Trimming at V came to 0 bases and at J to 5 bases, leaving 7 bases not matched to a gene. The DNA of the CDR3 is TGTGCCAGCTCACCACCGTCCAGCGGGGGGGCGCACGAGCAGTACTTC. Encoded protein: CASSPPSSGGAHEQYF.

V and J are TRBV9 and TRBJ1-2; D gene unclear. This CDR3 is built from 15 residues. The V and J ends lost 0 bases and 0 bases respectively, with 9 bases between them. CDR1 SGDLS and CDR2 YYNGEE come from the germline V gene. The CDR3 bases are TGTGCCAGCAGCGTAGTCGATGGAGCTAACTATGGCTACACCTTC. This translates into CASSVVDGANYGYTF.

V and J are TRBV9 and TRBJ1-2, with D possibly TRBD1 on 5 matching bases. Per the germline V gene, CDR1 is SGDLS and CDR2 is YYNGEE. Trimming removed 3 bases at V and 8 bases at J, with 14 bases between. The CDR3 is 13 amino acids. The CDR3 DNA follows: TGTGCCAGCAGCGCTCAGGGTTACCTAGGCTACACCTTC. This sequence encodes CASSAQGYLGYTF.

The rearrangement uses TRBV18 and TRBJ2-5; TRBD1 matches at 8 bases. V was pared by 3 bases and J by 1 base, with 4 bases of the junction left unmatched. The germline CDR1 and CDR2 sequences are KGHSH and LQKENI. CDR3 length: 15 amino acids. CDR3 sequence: CASSPWTGPQETQYF. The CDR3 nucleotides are TGTGCCAGCTCACCCTGGACAGGGCCCCAAGAGACCCAGTACTTC.

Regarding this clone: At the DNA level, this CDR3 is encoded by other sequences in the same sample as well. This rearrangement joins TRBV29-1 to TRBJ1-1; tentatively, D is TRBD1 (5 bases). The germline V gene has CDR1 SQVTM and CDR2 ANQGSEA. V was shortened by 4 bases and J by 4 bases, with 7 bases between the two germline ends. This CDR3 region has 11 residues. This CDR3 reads CSVVQGTEAFF. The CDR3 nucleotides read TGCAGCGTTGTTCAGGGCACTGAAGCTTTCTTT.

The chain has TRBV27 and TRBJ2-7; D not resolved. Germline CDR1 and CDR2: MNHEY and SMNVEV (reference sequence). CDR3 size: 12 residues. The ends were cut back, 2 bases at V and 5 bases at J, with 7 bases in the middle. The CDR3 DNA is TGTGCCAGCAGTTTAATAGGAGACGAGCAGTACTTC. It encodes CASSLIGDEQYF.

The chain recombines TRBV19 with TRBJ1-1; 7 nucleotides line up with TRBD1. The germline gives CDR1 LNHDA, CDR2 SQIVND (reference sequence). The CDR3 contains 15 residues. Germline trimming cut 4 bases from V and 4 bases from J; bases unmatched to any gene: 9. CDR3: CASSTQTGWGTEAFF. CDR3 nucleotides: TGTGCCAGTAGTACCCAGACAGGGTGGGGCACTGAAGCTTTCTTT.

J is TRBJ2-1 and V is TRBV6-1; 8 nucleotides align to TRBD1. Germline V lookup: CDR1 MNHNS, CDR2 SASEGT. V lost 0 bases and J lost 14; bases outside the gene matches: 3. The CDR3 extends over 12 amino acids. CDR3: CASSEADRAEFF. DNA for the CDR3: TGTGCCAGCAGTGAAGCGGACAGGGCTGAGTTCTTC.

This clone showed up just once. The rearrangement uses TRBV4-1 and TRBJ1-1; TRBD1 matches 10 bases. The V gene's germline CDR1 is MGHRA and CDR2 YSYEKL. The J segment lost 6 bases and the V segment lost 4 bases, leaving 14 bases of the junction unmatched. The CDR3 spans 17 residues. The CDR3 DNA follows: TGCGCCAGCAGCCCGCGGGACAGGGGTTGGGAGGTCCCTGAAGCTTTCTTT. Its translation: CASSPRDRGWEVPEAFF.

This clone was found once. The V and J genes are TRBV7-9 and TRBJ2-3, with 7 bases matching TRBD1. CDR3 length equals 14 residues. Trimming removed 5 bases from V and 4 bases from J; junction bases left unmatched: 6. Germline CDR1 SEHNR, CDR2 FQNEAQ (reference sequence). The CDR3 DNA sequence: TGTGCCAGCAGCCACAGGGGCATGCCAGATACGCAGTATTTT. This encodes CASSHRGMPDTQYF.

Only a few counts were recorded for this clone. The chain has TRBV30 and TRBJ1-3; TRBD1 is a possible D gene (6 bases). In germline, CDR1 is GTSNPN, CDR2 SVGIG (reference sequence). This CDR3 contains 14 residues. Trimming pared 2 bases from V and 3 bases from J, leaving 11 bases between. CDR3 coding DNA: TGTGCCTGGAGTACAGGGTTTAGTGGAAACACCATATATTTT. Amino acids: CAWSTGFSGNTIYF.

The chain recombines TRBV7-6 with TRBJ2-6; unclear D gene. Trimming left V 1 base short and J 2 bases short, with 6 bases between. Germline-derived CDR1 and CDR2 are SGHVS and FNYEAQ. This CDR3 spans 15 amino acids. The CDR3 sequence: CASSLVLTGANVLTF. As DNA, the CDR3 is TGTGCCAGCAGCTTAGTTCTAACTGGGGCCAACGTCCTGACTTTC.

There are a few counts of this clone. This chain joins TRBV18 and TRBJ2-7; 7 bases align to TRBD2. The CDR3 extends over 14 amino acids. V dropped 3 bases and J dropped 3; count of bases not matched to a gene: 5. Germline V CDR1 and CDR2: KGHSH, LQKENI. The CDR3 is CASSPVGDYYEQYF. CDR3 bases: TGTGCCAGCTCACCGGTGGGGGACTACTACGAGCAGTACTTC.

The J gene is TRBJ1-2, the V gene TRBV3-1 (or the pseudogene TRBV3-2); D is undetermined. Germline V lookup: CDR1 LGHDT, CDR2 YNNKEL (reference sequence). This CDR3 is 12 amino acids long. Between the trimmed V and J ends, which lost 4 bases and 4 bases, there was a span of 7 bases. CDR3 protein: CASSPTPYGYTF. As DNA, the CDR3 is TGTGCCAGCAGCCCTACTCCCTATGGCTACACCTTC.

The CDR3 here is CARFELGPSNTGELFF. The CDR3 nucleotides are TGTGCCAGATTTGAACTGGGGCCCTCTAACACCGGGGAGCTGTTTTTT. The rearrangement joins TRBV27 to TRBJ2-2, with D tentatively TRBD1 (5 bases). Trimming cost V 9 bases and J 2 bases, with 19 bases left between them. There are 16 residues in the CDR3. Germline CDR1 MNHEY, CDR2 SMNVEV (reference sequence).